These 9 T cell receptor beta chains share one sample of origin, sequenced in a study of cytomegalovirus exposure and HLA in healthy donors. With 60 Vbeta and 13 Jbeta primers, the PCR was carried out. Assay: immunoSEQ multiplex PCR; the TCRdb copy retains only in-frame clones and omits some. The listing contains some 70,000 clones. The sample comprised PBMCs. The receptor source for this set is a boy between 5 and 17 years old in good health and CMV-seronegative.

J is TRBJ1-1 and V is TRBV7-9, with D hard to call. The V end lost 0 bases, the J end lost 5 bases, and 13 bases lay between the germline ends. Germline CDR1 and CDR2: SEHNR and FQNEAQ (reference sequence). This CDR3 spans 15 amino acids. The CDR3 DNA reads as TGTGCCAGCAGCTTAGCGACTGCGCGTGAGACTGAAGCTTTCTTT. Protein sequence: CASSLATARETEAFF. Complete variable domain (other parts from reference TRBV7-9 and TRBJ1-1): DTGVSQNPRHKITKRGQNVTFRCDPISEHNRLYWYRQTLGQGPEFLTYFQNEAQLEKSRLLSDRFSAERPKGSFSTLEIQRTEQGDSAMYLCASSLATARETEAFFGQGTRLTVV.

This chain connects TRBV7-9 to TRBJ2-1; D unclear. V was pared by 1 base and J by 15 bases, with 10 bases between. The CDR3 length is 11 residues. Germline V gene data show CDR1 as SEHNR and CDR2 as FQNEAQ (reference sequence). The chain's CDR3 is CASSLEESTFF. CDR3 in DNA: TGTGCCAGCAGCTTAGAGGAGAGTACGTTCTTC.

The chain joins TRBV19 to TRBJ2-3; D perhaps matches TRBD2 (6 bases). Trimming cost V 4 bases and J 5 bases, with 13 bases left between them. Germline-derived CDR1 and CDR2 are LNHDA and SQIVND (reference sequence). CDR3 length equals 14 residues. CDR3: CASSKGLRGDTQYF. DNA of the CDR3: TGTGCCAGTAGTAAGGGACTGCGTGGAGATACGCAGTATTTT.

This sequence joins TRBV18 and TRBJ1-3; D is perhaps TRBD1 (6 bases). Trimming left V 2 bases short and J 2 bases short, with 16 bases between. The CDR3 runs to 17 residues. CDR1 and CDR2 (germline): KGHSH, LQKENI. CDR3 amino acids: CASSPGIQGSAGNTIYF. CDR3 DNA sequence: TGTGCCAGCTCACCAGGGATACAGGGATCAGCTGGAAACACCATATATTTT. Combining the CDR3 with reference TRBV18 and TRBJ1-3 gives the whole variable domain NAGVMQNPRHLVRRRGQEARLRCSPMKGHSHVYWYRQLPEEGLKFMVYLQKENIIDESGMPKERFSAEFPKEGPSILRIQQVVRGDSAAYFCASSPGIQGSAGNTIYFGEGSWLTVV.

The genes are TRBV5-4 and TRBJ1-1, with D perhaps matching TRBD1 (5 bases). V dropped 8 bases and J dropped 4 bases, with 15 bases sitting between them. This CDR3 is 13 amino acids long. Germline lookup yields CDR1 SGHNT and CDR2 YYREEE (reference sequence). The CDR3 DNA follows: TGTGCCAGTACGCCGGGACTGAGCACTGAAGCTTTCTTT. The encoded protein is CASTPGLSTEAFF. Looking up the rest from reference TRBV5-4 and TRBJ1-1 gives the full variable domain: ETGVTQSPTHLIKTRGQQVTLRCSSQSGHNTVSWYQQALGQGPQFIFQYYREEENGRGNFPPRFSGLQFPNYSSELNVNALELDDSALYLCASTPGLSTEAFFGQGTRLTVV.

The V and J genes are TRBV13 and TRBJ2-1, with D unresolved. Germline-derived CDR1 and CDR2 are PRHDT and FYEKMQ (reference sequence). V lost 5 bases, J lost 6 bases, and 11 bases lay in between. This CDR3 spans 13 amino acids. The CDR3 DNA reads as TGTGCCAGCAGCCAACATCGCATCAATGAGCAGTTCTTC. This encodes CASSQHRINEQFF. Based on the CDR3 plus reference TRBV13 and TRBJ2-1, the full variable domain is AAGVIQSPRHLIKEKRETATLKCYPIPRHDTVYWYQQGPGQDPQFLISFYEKMQSDKGSIPDRFSAQQFSDYHSELNMSSLELGDSALYFCASSQHRINEQFFGPGTRLTVL.

The chain recombines TRBV6-1 with TRBJ2-5, with TRBD2 as a possible D gene (6 bases). V shed 2 bases and J shed 2 bases, with 12 bases lying between them. Germline-derived CDR1 and CDR2 are MNHNS and SASEGT. The CDR3 runs to 15 residues. The CDR3 nucleotides read TGTGCCAGCAGTGAATCTGTGGGGGGACAAGAGACCCAGTACTTC. Translating it yields CASSESVGGQETQYF.

This rearrangement joins TRBV4-1 to TRBJ2-7; possibly TRBD2 for D (5 bases). The CDR3 consists of 15 residues. Germline-derived CDR1 and CDR2 are MGHRA and YSYEKL. Trimming took off 1 base at V and 3 bases at J, with 13 bases between the two ends. For the CDR3, the DNA is TGCGCCAGCAGCCAAGTACCGGGAAGTGACTACGAGCAGTACTTC. Translated: CASSQVPGSDYEQYF.

J is TRBJ2-1 and V is TRBV7-6, with 10 bases that match TRBD1. The germline V gene has CDR1 SGHVS and CDR2 FNYEAQ. Trimming cost V 8 bases and J 7 bases; bases outside gene matches: 11. The CDR3 is 15 residues long. DNA of the CDR3: TGTGCCAGCTCGGGAGGGGACAGGGGACGAAATGAGCAGTTCTTC. It is translated as CASSGGDRGRNEQFF.